This paragraph reports one T cell receptor (beta chain). This sample is drawn from a study of cytotoxic CD8 clonotypes in ibrutinib-treated CLL. Study context: The cohort had about a dozen relapsed/refractory and approximately 14 treatment-naive patients, 17 to 18 IGHV unmutated.

This CDR3 comprises 15 residues. Germline CDR1 reads SNHLY; CDR2 reads FYNNEI. The V gene lost 6 bases and the J gene lost 2 bases, with 15 bases spanning the gap. The repertoire was sequenced with immunoSEQ multiplex PCR; TCRdb's copy has only in-frame clones and lacks some. The table shows around 330,000 clones, with roughly 70% occurring only once. This receptor was identified in a human donor with chronic lymphocytic leukemia. Specimen: PBMCs, collected after 36 months of ibrutinib treatment. The chain combines TRBV2 with TRBJ2-3; no definite D call. CDR3 protein: CASSLGRIDTDTQYF. The CDR3 DNA reads as TGTGCCAGCAGCCTAGGACGGATAGACACAGATACGCAGTATTTT.